The present entry profiles one T cell receptor beta chain with its context. This record belongs to a study of CD8 T cells in Susac syndrome. An amount of RNA that ranged from about 0.45 to 1 ug was reverse transcribed with random hexamers. TCRdb processed the immunoSEQ multiplex PCR reads anew with MiXCR; each CDR3 protein has one entry. This table has tens of thousands of distinct CDR3 sequences, roughly 95% appearing once. TCR beta sequencing covered blood CD8+ and CD4+ T cells. The V gene end was trimmed by 6 bases and the J gene end by 8 bases; junction bases not matched to a gene: 9. The CDR3 spans 15 residues. Germline values: CDR1 MNHEY, CDR2 SVGAGI.

The gene calls are TRBV6-5 and TRBJ1-6; 8 nucleotides align to TRBD1. The sample taken for sequencing was CD4+ T cells from PBMCs. This receptor was obtained from a human donor with multiple sclerosis. In DNA form, the CDR3 reads TGTGCCAGCAGCTTGGGGGACAGGTCATATTCACCCCTCCACTTT. Residues: CASSLGDRSYSPLHF.